The next 23 T cell receptor beta chains were all read from a single sample in a study of early T cells in non-severe SARS-CoV-2 infection. A single record per CDR3 protein comes from TCRdb applying MiXCR to the 5' RACE reads. The data hold 25,000 to 30,000 distinct CDR3 sequences, with 5% to 6.5% observed a single time. This material consisted of whole blood, taken at baseline. Receptors originate from an adult who was a healthcare worker with PCR-confirmed SARS-CoV-2 infection or an uninfected control (not recorded which).

The rearrangement links TRBV20-1 to TRBJ2-7; TRBD2 matches at 15 bases. V lost 6 bases, J lost 6 bases, and 6 bases stayed unmatched. CDR1 and CDR2 from the germline V gene are DFQATT and SNEGSKA (reference sequence). The CDR3 runs 14 residues. In DNA, the CDR3 is TGCAGTGCAAGACAGGGACTAGCGGGAGGCGAGCAGTACTTC. This codes for CSARQGLAGGEQYF.

The chain joins TRBV7-8 to TRBJ2-5, with D maybe TRBD2 (7 bases). Germline CDR1 SGHVS, CDR2 FQNEAQ. V shed 5 bases and J shed 3 bases, with 19 bases lying between them. The CDR3 is made up of 16 amino acids. CDR3 sequence (DNA): TGTGCCAGCAGCCCGCTTTGGGGGCGGGGGAAAGAGACCCAGTACTTC. This gives the protein CASSPLWGRGKETQYF.

This clonotype was counted many times. The chain employs TRBV19 and TRBJ1-2; D is uncertain. The CDR3 contains 13 residues. Germline loops: CDR1 LNHDA, CDR2 SQIVND (reference sequence). Trimming stripped 4 bases from V and 5 bases from J, with 11 bases between. The CDR3 coding sequence is TGTGCCAGTAGTAGTACAGTCAGATATGGCTACACCTTC. This codes for CASSSTVRYGYTF.

This clonotype has ten or more counts. The DNA of the CDR3 is TGTGCCAGCAGCCCCCTCGCGGTAAAAGATACGCAGTATTTT. Encoded protein: CASSPLAVKDTQYF. The rearrangement uses TRBV7-6 and TRBJ2-3; no clear D gene. The CDR3 spans 14 residues. V dropped 5 bases and J dropped 5 bases, with 14 bases sitting between them. Germline V gene lookup returns CDR1 SGHVS and CDR2 FNYEAQ.

With respect to this clonotype: The conserved phenylalanine or tryptophan normally closing the CDR3 is absent here, so this likely arose from a read error. The chain has TRBV4-2 and TRBJ2-3, with D possibly being TRBD2 (6 bases). CDR3 length equals 15 residues. V lost 1 base, J lost 2 bases, and 10 bases lay in between. Germline CDR1 is LGHNA and CDR2 is YNFKEQ. CDR3 sequence: CASSQGGETTDTQYL. In DNA form, the CDR3 reads TGTGCCAGCAGCCAAGGGGGGGAGACCACAGATACGCAGTATTTA.

This clonotype was found many times. The chain employs TRBV9 and TRBJ2-7; TRBD2 matches at 9 bases. V dropped 4 bases and J dropped 7; count of bases not matched to a gene: 9. The CDR3 has 14 residues. From germline, CDR1 is SGDLS and CDR2 YYNGEE. DNA of the CDR3: TGTGCCAGCAGCACCGCGGGGGGGCCAAGGGAGCAGTACTTC. It codes for CASSTAGGPREQYF.

This clonotype was detected many times. This chain joins TRBV7-9 and TRBJ2-1; D is tentatively TRBD1 or TRBD2 (5 bases each). The CDR3 consists of 15 residues. V was trimmed by 2 bases and J by 7 bases, leaving 15 bases between them. Germline-derived CDR1 and CDR2 are SEHNR and FQNEAQ (reference sequence). CDR3 region: CASSLIGTLGNEQFF. CDR3 nucleotide sequence: TGTGCCAGCAGCTTAATTGGGACCTTGGGTAATGAGCAGTTCTTC.

By frequency in the sample, this clonotype is medium-sized. This chain links TRBV12-3 or TRBV12-4 with TRBJ1-1; D gene unclear. The CDR3 totals 13 residues. V dropped 1 base and J dropped 1 base, with 4 bases sitting between them. The CDR3 DNA follows: TGTGCCAGCAGTTTAGGGCCGAACACTGAAGCTTTCTTT. This sequence encodes CASSLGPNTEAFF.

This clonotype was detected ten times or more. The V gene is TRBV28, the J gene TRBJ2-7, with 8 bases matching TRBD2. The ends lost 0 bases at V and 1 base at J; junction bases unmatched: 2. Germline CDR1 is MDHEN and CDR2 is SYDVKM. The CDR3 is 15 amino acids. CDR3 amino acids: CASSLWGTSSYEQYF. Written as DNA, the CDR3 is TGTGCCAGCAGTTTATGGGGGACTAGTTCCTACGAGCAGTACTTC. Variable domain in full (rest from reference TRBV28 and TRBJ2-7): DVKVTQSSRYLVKRTGEKVFLECVQDMDHENMFWYRQDPGLGLRLIYFSYDVKMKEKGDIPEGYSVSREKKERFSLILESASTNQTSMYLCASSLWGTSSYEQYFGPGTRLTVT.

This chain uses TRBV11-3 with TRBJ2-6, with D unclear. The CDR3 is 12 residues long. Germline V gene sequence: CDR1 SGHNT, CDR2 YENEEA. Trimming removed 5 bases at V and 4 bases at J, with 3 bases between. CDR3 residues: CASSPGANVLTF. The CDR3 DNA sequence: TGTGCCAGCAGCCCCGGGGCCAACGTCCTGACTTTC.

With regard to this clonotype: Just one base apart from a much larger clone, this may be a read error. The rearrangement uses TRBV5-4 and TRBJ1-5; no clear D gene. The J call is doubtful: the DNA matches TRBJ2-3 better. Germline V lookup: CDR1 SGHNT, CDR2 YYREEE (reference sequence). This CDR3 is built from 13 residues. CDR3 sequence reads: CASSLGVNQPQYF. The CDR3 nucleotides are TGTGCCAGCAGCTTGGGTGTCAATCAGCCCCAGTATTTT.

In regard to this clonotype: This may stem from a read error, because a much larger clone lies one nucleotide away. Here the CDR3 reads CAGSSVTGSWKGSYEQYF. CDR3 coding DNA: TGCGCCGGCAGCTCCGTTACAGGGTCCTGGAAGGGCTCCTACGAGCAGTACTTC. V is TRBV10-2 and J is TRBJ2-7, with TRBD1 as a possible D gene (6 bases). The CDR3 is 18 residues long. Per germline, CDR1 WSHSY and CDR2 SAAADI.

This clonotype was seen repeatedly, ten times or more. This chain joins TRBV5-4 and TRBJ2-4; D ambiguous. Trimming pared 1 base from V and 0 bases from J, leaving 8 bases between. The CDR3 runs 15 residues. Germline values: CDR1 SGHNT, CDR2 YYREEE (reference sequence). CDR3 coding DNA: TGTGCCAGCAGCTTGAACCCCTTAGCCAAAAACATTCAGTACTTC. Translation: CASSLNPLAKNIQYF.

This clonotype was counted many times. The gene calls are TRBV6-2 or TRBV6-3 and TRBJ2-5; D is undetermined. Trimming pared 7 bases from V and 2 bases from J, leaving 14 bases between. Germline V gene sequence: CDR1 MNHEY, CDR2 SVGEGT. The CDR3 is made up of 14 amino acids. The DNA for the CDR3 is TGTGCCAGCACCCCGTTGGAGCTGCAAGAGACCCAGTACTTC. Protein product: CASTPLELQETQYF.

This clonotype was seen ten or more times. CDR3 DNA sequence: TGCAGTGCTAGAGTGGGAGGGCGCCCCTACGAGCAGTACTTC. Translation: CSARVGGRPYEQYF. This chain links TRBV20-1 with TRBJ2-7; TRBD2 matches at 7 bases. Trimming cost V 1 base and J 2 bases; bases outside gene matches: 5. The CDR3 runs 14 residues. Germline values: CDR1 DFQATT, CDR2 SNEGSKA (reference sequence).

This clonotype was seen many times. The chain has TRBV3-1 and TRBJ2-1; 13 bases fit TRBD2. V dropped 6 bases and J dropped 7; count of bases not matched to a gene: 6. The CDR3 runs 15 residues. Germline values: CDR1 LGHDT, CDR2 YNNKEL (reference sequence). This CDR3 reads CASSLGLAGRNEQFF. The CDR3 nucleotides read TGTGCCAGCAGTCTGGGACTAGCGGGAAGGAATGAGCAGTTCTTC.

This clonotype has a count of ten or more. This chain links TRBV7-9 with TRBJ1-3; the D is unclear. V was cut by 1 base and J by 7 bases, with 8 bases left in between. The CDR3 has 13 residues. Germline lookup yields CDR1 SEHNR and CDR2 FQNEAQ (reference sequence). CDR3 coding DNA: TGTGCCAGCAGCTTAGAACGAGGGAACACCATATATTTT. It is translated as CASSLERGNTIYF.

This clonotype was observed at least ten times. The rearrangement links TRBV18 to TRBJ1-1, with a weak D call TRBD1 (5 bases). V was shortened by 2 bases and J by 0 bases, with 16 bases between the two germline ends. The germline CDR1 and CDR2 sequences are KGHSH and LQKENI. CDR3 length equals 17 residues. CDR3 amino acids: CASSPTFQGRVNTEAFF. The CDR3, as DNA: TGTGCCAGCTCACCAACTTTTCAGGGTCGGGTGAACACTGAAGCTTTCTTT. Based on the CDR3 plus reference TRBV18 and TRBJ1-1, the full variable domain is NAGVMQNPRHLVRRRGQEARLRCSPMKGHSHVYWYRQLPEEGLKFMVYLQKENIIDESGMPKERFSAEFPKEGPSILRIQQVVRGDSAAYFCASSPTFQGRVNTEAFFGQGTRLTVV.

The chain couples TRBV2 to TRBJ1-4; the D is unclear. Germline CDR1 reads SNHLY; CDR2 reads FYNNEI. V lost 4 bases to trimming and J lost 7 bases, with 7 bases between them. This CDR3 is 12 amino acids long. The CDR3 DNA follows: TGTGCCAGCAGTGTTCTTGGTGAAAAACTGTTTTTT. Its protein product is CASSVLGEKLFF.

The table lists this clonotype with many counts. The chain is built from TRBV2 and TRBJ1-5; D possibly corresponds to TRBD1 (6 bases). Trimming left V 6 bases short and J 2 bases short, with 14 bases between. Germline V lookup: CDR1 SNHLY, CDR2 FYNNEI. This CDR3 has 15 amino acids. The chain's CDR3 is CASSPDRTGNQPQHF. The CDR3 DNA reads TGTGCCAGCAGCCCTGACAGGACGGGCAATCAGCCCCAGCATTTT.

The sample holds many counts of this clonotype. The DNA for the CDR3 is TGCGCCAGCAGCCGGAACAGAAACATTTACAATGAGCAGTTCTTC. Protein product: CASSRNRNIYNEQFF. The chain employs TRBV4-3 and TRBJ2-1; D is unresolved. The CDR3 contains 15 residues. Germline CDR1 and CDR2: LGHNA and YSLEER. Trimming pared 4 bases from V and 4 bases from J, leaving 14 bases between.

This clonotype was recorded many times. At one of its ends the junction is not consistent with the germline gene, which may arise from a read error. The CDR3 is CASSLGGTGELFF. In DNA, the CDR3 is TGTGCTAGCAGCTTAGGAGGGACCGGGGAGCTGTTTTTT. The chain uses TRBV7-7 and TRBJ2-2; weak D call: TRBD2 (6 bases). Germline V lookup: CDR1 SSHAT, CDR2 FNYEAQ (reference sequence). The CDR3 covers 13 residues.

This clonotype was observed many times. CDR3 amino acids: CASSDWGARSEQYF. In DNA, the CDR3 is TGTGCCAGCAGTGATTGGGGGGCCCGCTCCGAGCAGTACTTC. The gene calls are TRBV27 and TRBJ2-7; D could derive from TRBD1 or TRBD2 (6 bases each). This CDR3 is 14 amino acids long. From germline, CDR1 is MNHEY and CDR2 SMNVEV (reference sequence). Trimming removed 5 bases from V and 6 bases from J, with 17 bases in between.